The 13 T cell receptor beta chains below all came from one sample that was sequenced in a study of OX40 agonist ivuxolimab in advanced cancers. Repertoires were generated with immunoSEQ multiplex PCR, while TCRdb's copy carries only in-frame clones and drops some. This table has about 80,000 clones, roughly 85% appearing once. Material: CD4+ or CD8+ T cells sorted from blood, obtained in a trial of the OX40 agonist ivuxolimab. These receptors all stem from an adult with an advanced solid tumor such as melanoma, head and neck, liver or kidney cancer.

This clone was found once. CDR3 loop: CASSHRGQWNTGELFF. The CDR3 DNA sequence: TGCGCCAGCAGCCACAGGGGGCAATGGAACACCGGGGAGCTGTTTTTT. The genes are TRBV4-1 and TRBJ2-2; 8 bases are shared with TRBD1. The CDR3 runs to 16 residues. The V and J ends lost 3 bases and 1 base, in that order; junction bases with no gene match: 4. CDR1 and CDR2 from the germline V gene are MGHRA and YSYEKL.

The rearrangement links TRBV25-1 to TRBJ2-1; D may match TRBD1 or TRBD2 (5 bases each). V was pared by 2 bases and J by 6 bases, with 11 bases between. Per germline, CDR1 MGHDK and CDR2 SYGVNS. This CDR3 is 14 amino acids long. DNA of the CDR3: TGTGCCAGCAGTGAAGCTCGGGACCGCAATGAGCAGTTCTTC. It is translated as CASSEARDRNEQFF.

The chain couples TRBV6-1 to TRBJ1-6; 9 positions agree with TRBD1. Germline V gives CDR1 MNHNS, CDR2 SASEGT. J gave up 7 bases and V 3 bases, and 10 bases lay outside the gene matches. The CDR3 is 17 amino acids. CDR3 coding DNA: TGTGCCAGCAGTGAGGGAATTTCCGGGACAGGGAATTCACCCCTCCACTTT. Protein sequence: CASSEGISGTGNSPLHF.

The chain employs TRBV11-2 and TRBJ1-1, with 7 bases aligning to TRBD1. The CDR3 consists of 17 residues. The germline V gene has CDR1 SGHAT and CDR2 FQNNGV. J lost 4 bases, V lost 2 bases, and 13 bases had no gene match. CDR3 sequence: CASSLTPHRGGITEAFF. The CDR3 DNA reads as TGTGCCAGCAGCTTAACCCCCCACAGGGGTGGTATCACTGAAGCTTTCTTT.

J is TRBJ2-5 and V is TRBV7-3; D is uncertain. The germline V gene encodes CDR1 SGHTA and CDR2 FQGTGA. CDR3 length equals 13 residues. V dropped 3 bases and J dropped 4 bases, with 9 bases sitting between them. This CDR3 reads CASSFGGRETQYF. The CDR3 DNA sequence: TGTGCCAGCAGCTTTGGTGGGCGAGAGACCCAGTACTTC.

The chain joins TRBV7-2 to TRBJ1-4, with 10 bases that match TRBD1. This CDR3 has 15 residues. Germline CDR1 reads SGHTA; CDR2 reads FQGNSA. V shed 6 bases, J shed 10 bases, and the junction held 11 bases outside the gene matches. The CDR3 reads CASSSWTGGGGKLFF. DNA for the CDR3: TGTGCCAGCAGTTCCTGGACAGGGGGTGGTGGAAAACTGTTTTTT. Supplemented by reference TRBV7-2 and TRBJ1-4, the full variable domain reads GAGVSQSPSNKVTEKGKDVELRCDPISGHTALYWYRQSLGQGLEFLIYFQGNSAPDKSGLPSDRFSAERTGGSVSTLTIQRTQQEDSAVYLCASSSWTGGGGKLFFGSGTQLSVL.

The chain carries TRBV7-9 and TRBJ1-1, with D possibly matching TRBD1 (5 bases). The CDR3 spans 16 residues. Per germline, CDR1 SEHNR and CDR2 FQNEAQ (reference sequence). Trimming shortened V by 2 bases and J by 3 bases, and 16 bases separated the two germline ends. Here the CDR3 reads CASSLPGALRDTEAFF. The CDR3 DNA follows: TGTGCCAGCAGCTTACCCGGGGCCCTTAGGGACACTGAAGCTTTCTTT.

This clone has a handful of counts. V usage is TRBV7-2 and J usage is TRBJ2-1; possibly TRBD2 for D (6 bases). The CDR3 runs to 14 residues. V was clipped by 2 bases and J by 10 bases, with 15 bases between them. CDR1 is SGHTA, CDR2 FQGNSA, per germline. DNA for the CDR3: TGTGCCAGCAGCTTACAGGGAGGTCTTTTGGAGCAGTTCTTC. This translates into CASSLQGGLLEQFF.

The chain couples TRBV2 to TRBJ2-3; D gene ambiguous. Looked up from germline, CDR1 is SNHLY and CDR2 is FYNNEI. V was trimmed by 6 bases and J by 4 bases, leaving 11 bases between them. This CDR3 spans 13 amino acids. The CDR3 sequence: CASRKSTADTQYF. The CDR3 nucleotides are TGTGCCAGCAGGAAGAGTACCGCAGATACGCAGTATTTT.

The J gene is TRBJ2-5, the V gene TRBV28, with TRBD1 identical over 10 bases. Germline V gene data show CDR1 as MDHEN and CDR2 as SYDVKM. The CDR3 has 16 amino acids. The V segment lost 3 bases and the J segment 5 bases; nucleotides outside the gene matches: 9. The CDR3 sequence is CASSFSRDRGWETQYF. DNA of the CDR3: TGTGCCAGCAGTTTCTCCCGGGACAGGGGTTGGGAGACCCAGTACTTC.

This sequence joins TRBV19 and TRBJ1-5, with D hard to call. The CDR3 is 16 amino acids. Germline CDR1 is LNHDA and CDR2 is SQIVND (reference sequence). V lost 5 bases to trimming and J lost 6 bases, with 20 bases between them. The CDR3 protein is CASSRPRSIGVQPQHF. Here the CDR3 DNA reads TGTGCCAGTAGTCGCCCTAGATCCATCGGTGTTCAGCCCCAGCATTTT.

This chain joins TRBV2 and TRBJ2-7; 12 bases are a match to TRBD1. Trimming at V came to 5 bases and at J to 6 bases, leaving 5 bases not matched to a gene. This CDR3 has 14 residues. From germline, CDR1 is SNHLY and CDR2 FYNNEI. The CDR3 reads CASSLGTGGGEQYF. The DNA of the CDR3 is TGTGCCAGCAGTCTCGGGACAGGGGGCGGCGAGCAGTACTTC.

The chain uses TRBV5-8 and TRBJ2-5; D call uncertain. Trimming stripped 4 bases from V and 5 bases from J, with 15 bases between. Germline V gene data show CDR1 as SGHTS and CDR2 as YDEGEE. The CDR3 length is 14 residues. CDR3 sequence reads: CASSGHRVTETQYF. Here the CDR3 DNA reads TGTGCCAGCAGCGGCCATAGGGTAACGGAGACCCAGTACTTC. The full variable domain, in which reference TRBV5-8 and TRBJ2-5 provide the parts outside the CDR3, is EAGVTQSPTHLIKTRGQQATLRCSPISGHTSVYWYQQALGLGLQFLLWYDEGEERNRGNFPPRFSGRQFPNYSSELNVNALELEDSALYLCASSGHRVTETQYFGPGTRLLVL.